The T cell receptor (beta chain) described here comes from a study of OX40 agonist ivuxolimab in advanced cancers. For the study at large: Ivuxolimab, an agonist antibody against OX40 (CD134), was given to patients.

Sequencing used immunoSEQ multiplex PCR; TCRdb keeps in-frame clones, though not all of them. The sample includes over 30,000 clones, roughly three quarters of them seen just once. Trimming removed 3 bases from V and 0 bases from J, with 6 bases in between. The CDR3 extends over 14 amino acids. Germline V gene lookup returns CDR1 SNHLY and CDR2 FYNNEI. Remarks on this clone: Its antigen is currently unknown.

Findings and limits, study-wide: More expanded clones were found, on average, in CD8+ than in CD4+ T cells.

This TCR was sampled from an adult with an advanced solid tumor such as melanoma, head and neck, liver or kidney cancer. Source: CD4+ or CD8+ T cells sorted from blood, taken in a trial of the OX40 agonist ivuxolimab. The chain couples TRBV2 to TRBJ1-3; D is uncertain. The CDR3 DNA reads as TGTGCCAGCAGTGACTCAAGCTCTGGAAACACCATATATTTT. This sequence encodes CASSDSSSGNTIYF.